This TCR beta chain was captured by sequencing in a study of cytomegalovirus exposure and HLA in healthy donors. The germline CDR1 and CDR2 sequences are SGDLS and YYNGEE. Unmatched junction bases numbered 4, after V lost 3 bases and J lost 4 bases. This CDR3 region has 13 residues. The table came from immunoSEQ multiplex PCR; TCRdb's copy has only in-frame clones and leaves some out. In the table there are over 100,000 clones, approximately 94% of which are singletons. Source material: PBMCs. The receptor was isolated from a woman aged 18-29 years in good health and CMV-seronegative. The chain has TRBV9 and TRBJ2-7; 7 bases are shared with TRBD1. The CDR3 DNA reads TGTGCCAGCAGCGAGAGACAGGGTTACGAGCAGTACTTC. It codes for CASSERQGYEQYF.